One sample yielded the 8 T cell receptor beta chains listed below, sequenced in a study of T cells in Graves' hyperthyroidism and ophthalmopathy. Regions amplified from RNA transcripts were the TCR beta CDR3 regions. The study used the HTBI primer set for a first-round RT-PCR of the TCR CDR3. TCRdb passed the multiplex PCR reads through MiXCR, listing each CDR3 protein once. Altogether hundreds of thousands of distinct CDR3 sequences are present, roughly 24% being singletons, with the ten largest covering over 9%. Sequenced: blood. All receptors come from a young woman with Graves' ophthalmopathy.

The table lists this clonotype with many counts. This chain connects TRBV7-3 to TRBJ1-1; D uncertain. The length of the CDR3 is 13 residues. Germline CDR1 is SGHTA and CDR2 is FQGTGA. Trimming removed 6 bases at V and 4 bases at J, with 12 bases between. CDR3 sequence: CASSSGPSTEAFF. The CDR3, as DNA: TGTGCCAGCAGTTCCGGGCCCTCCACTGAAGCTTTCTTT. Using reference TRBV7-3 and TRBJ1-1 for the parts outside the CDR3, the full variable domain is GAGVSQTPSNKVTEKGKYVELRCDPISGHTALYWYRQSLGQGPEFLIYFQGTGAADDSGLPNDRFFAVRPEGSVSTLKIQRTERGDSAVYLCASSSGPSTEAFFGQGTRLTVV.

Ten or more counts support this clonotype. The chain links TRBV15 to TRBJ1-2; perhaps TRBD1 as D (6 bases). This CDR3 comprises 14 residues. The germline V gene has CDR1 LNHNV and CDR2 YYDKDF (reference sequence). The V gene lost 1 base and the J gene lost 7 bases, with 13 bases spanning the gap. The CDR3 loop reads CATSRVNRESGYTF. CDR3 nucleotides: TGTGCCACCAGCAGAGTGAACAGGGAGAGTGGCTACACCTTC.

The rearrangement joins TRBV28 to TRBJ1-2; D may be TRBD1 (6 bases). This CDR3 region has 13 residues. Germline lookup yields CDR1 MDHEN and CDR2 SYDVKM. CDR3 amino acids: CATLDRPNYGYTF. The DNA for the CDR3 is TGTGCTACCCTCGACAGGCCGAACTATGGCTACACCTTC.

A few counts support this clonotype. This sequence joins TRBV27 and TRBJ2-7; 8 nucleotides match TRBD2. Germline V gives CDR1 MNHEY, CDR2 SMNVEV (reference sequence). V was clipped by 5 bases and J by 3 bases; unmatched bases: 12. The CDR3 spans 16 residues. CDR3 in DNA: TGTGCCAGCAGTCCCCTGGGGGCGGGAGGCATCTACGAGCAGTACTTC. Encoded protein: CASSPLGAGGIYEQYF.

Many counts were recorded for this clonotype. The rearrangement links TRBV7-8 to TRBJ1-1; D may be TRBD1 (5 bases). Germline CDR1 SGHVS, CDR2 FQNEAQ. V was pared by 4 bases and J by 6 bases, with 18 bases between. The CDR3 is 15 amino acids. CDR3 sequence (DNA): TGTGCCAGCAGCTCGCGATTGGGGACGTCAGCTGAAGCTTTCTTT. This translates into CASSSRLGTSAEAFF.

This clonotype was recorded at least ten times. The chain combines TRBV6-5 with TRBJ2-5; TRBD2 matches at 7 bases. The CDR3 consists of 15 residues. With 5 bases clipped from V and 4 bases from J, the junction kept 10 bases outside the gene matches. The V gene's germline CDR1 is MNHEY and CDR2 SVGAGI. CDR3 sequence reads: CASSNRDYRRETQYF. In nucleotides, the CDR3 is TGTGCCAGCAGTAATCGGGACTACCGCAGAGAGACCCAGTACTTC.

This clonotype was counted a few times. CDR3 coding DNA: TGTGCCAGCAGTGAAACAGAAACCTACGAGCAGTACTTC. Amino acids: CASSETETYEQYF. The chain recombines TRBV25-1 with TRBJ2-7, with D uncertain. Germline CDR1 is MGHDK and CDR2 is SYGVNS. The CDR3 runs to 13 residues. V gave up 2 bases and J gave up 2 bases, with 7 bases separating them.

In this sample, this clonotype turned up a few times. This chain uses TRBV6-1 with TRBJ2-7; TRBD1 agrees at 7 bases. Germline CDR1 is MNHNS and CDR2 is SASEGT. CDR3 length equals 11 residues. Unmatched junction bases numbered 8, after V lost 7 bases and J lost 11 bases. The CDR3 here is CASNQQGLEYF. The DNA of the CDR3 is TGTGCCAGCAACCAACAGGGGTTAGAGTACTTC.